Below are 5 T cell receptor beta chains sequenced from a single sample in a study of response to subunit inactivated influenza vaccine. TCRdb re-analysed the RT-PCR reads in MiXCR, keeping a single row per CDR3 protein. Among some 640,000 distinct CDR3 sequences, roughly 14% were seen once, and the ten largest hold 6% to 8%. Material: PBMCs from blood, obtained 14 to 15 days before vaccination. The source is a man in his fifties or sixties who received an inactivated influenza vaccine.

V usage is TRBV12-3 or TRBV12-4 and J usage is TRBJ2-7, with D unclear. The CDR3 loop spans 13 amino acids. Trimming removed 2 bases from V and 7 bases from J, with 12 bases in between. Here the CDR3 DNA reads TGTGCCAGCAGTTTAACTGCAACTTGGGAGCAGTACTTC. Protein sequence: CASSLTATWEQYF.

This clonotype was picked up a small number of times. The chain employs TRBV27 and TRBJ2-7, with a tentative D call TRBD2 (7 bases). V lost 5 bases and J 4 bases, leaving 21 bases between the germline ends. CDR1 and CDR2 from the germline V gene are MNHEY and SMNVEV (reference sequence). The CDR3 length is 16 residues. The CDR3 DNA reads as TGTGCCAGCAGTCCCCAGGGAAGGGGGGGCTTGTACGAGCAGTACTTC. Protein product: CASSPQGRGGLYEQYF.

This clonotype was seen repeatedly, ten times or more. The V call is TRBV5-1, the J call TRBJ2-2; D is unclear. The CDR3 covers 13 residues. The V end lost 0 bases, the J end lost 6 bases, and 6 bases lay between the germline ends. CDR1 and CDR2 (germline): SGHRS, YFSETQ. In DNA form, the CDR3 reads TGCGCCAGCAGCTTGGTGGGATCCGGGGAGCTGTTTTTT. Protein product: CASSLVGSGELFF.

The chain employs TRBV7-2 and TRBJ2-6; 8 positions match TRBD1. Germline assignment: CDR1 SGHTA and CDR2 FQGNSA. V lost 5 bases, J lost 4 bases, and 10 bases stayed unmatched. The CDR3 loop spans 17 amino acids. CDR3 sequence: CASSPRQGQLGANVLTF. In DNA, the CDR3 is TGTGCCAGCAGCCCCCGACAGGGGCAATTGGGGGCCAACGTCCTGACTTTC.

The chain links TRBV6-6 to TRBJ2-7; D is possibly TRBD1 or TRBD2 (5 bases each). Trimming cost V 6 bases and J 5 bases, with 11 bases left between them. The CDR3 spans 12 residues. Per the germline V gene, CDR1 is MNHNY and CDR2 is SVGAGI (reference sequence). CDR3 region: CASSFRDHEQYF. In nucleotides, the CDR3 is TGTGCCAGCAGCTTCCGGGACCACGAGCAGTACTTC.